This is a list of T cell receptor beta chains from one sample in a study of T cell repertoires in cytomegalovirus infection. TCRdb called the reads again in MiXCR, with one record for every CDR3 protein. In the table there are 550,000 to 850,000 distinct CDR3 sequences, 30% to 40% of which are singletons. The antigens for these receptors are not known. The source material was cultured PBMCs, sampled from culture after CMV antigen stimulation. The receptors stem from a human donor in good health (CMV status not recorded). Some clones in this sample may be carry-over from other donors' samples. Each CDR3 is given without its conserved first and last residue.

J gene	V gene	CDR3 protein
TRBJ1-1	TRBV7-6	ASSLLVTAMNTEAF
TRBJ2-6	TRBV20-1	SARMSGGGNSGANVLT
TRBJ2-7	TRBV27	ASSPRTGGPVYEQY
TRBJ1-6	TRBV6-5	ASSRQGRRGNSPLH
TRBJ1-4	TRBV4-1	ASSLDPGQGGEKLF
TRBJ2-7	TRBV9	ASSVDTAGSYEQY
TRBJ2-3	TRBV7-6	ASSLRVTQQDTQY
TRBJ2-5	TRBV12-3/TRBV12-4	ASVFTSGEETQY
TRBJ2-3	TRBV12-3/TRBV12-4	ASRNSGGVDTQY
TRBJ2-7	TRBV19	ASSIAPAPAYEQY
TRBJ2-7	TRBV5-4	ASSLETSGRDLSYEQY
TRBJ1-1	TRBV29-1	SAAKGTGSAEAF
TRBJ2-1	TRBV6-2/TRBV6-3	ASSWGSSYNEQF
TRBJ2-7	TRBV2	ASSQDRGKTYEQY
TRBJ1-1	TRBV20-1	IVGGDTEAF
TRBJ1-5	TRBV20-1	SATTSRRNQPQH
TRBJ1-1	TRBV7-9	ASRPPGQGGERAF
TRBJ2-5	TRBV6-1	ASRDGWMYQETQY
TRBJ1-4	TRBV5-5	ASSPSASFSEKLF
TRBJ1-2	TRBV18	ASSPPGQHYGYT
TRBJ1-4	TRBV7-9	ASSPGTGGKKLF
TRBJ1-5	TRBV27	ASSSGEGSSGQPQH
TRBJ2-7	TRBV7-2	ASSNLAVGYEQY
TRBJ2-7	TRBV7-2	ASSLTAPYEQY
TRBJ2-5	TRBV20-1	SARSGWGGKETQY
TRBJ2-5	TRBV7-2	ASSPDRAGRETQY
TRBJ2-3	TRBV19	ASKASGGDTQY
TRBJ1-5	TRBV11-2	ASSLFGESNQPQH
TRBJ2-1	TRBV20-1	SARVSRSYNEQF
TRBJ2-1	TRBV10-3	AISGVAGLASYNEQF
TRBJ2-1	TRBV7-6	ASSSPGYNEQF
TRBJ2-5	TRBV4-1	ASSPTGTQQETQY
TRBJ2-7	TRBV2	ASSEEGQEASEQY
TRBJ2-5	TRBV6-5	ASSKGERETQY
TRBJ2-2	TRBV4-3	ASSQSVQATTGTGELF
TRBJ1-1	TRBV20-1	SGGAMNTEAF
TRBJ1-1	TRBV19	ASSIGGVNTEAF
TRBJ1-4	TRBV7-6	ASSPYGAREKLF
TRBJ2-3	TRBV25-1	ASSESWGVTDTQY
TRBJ1-6	TRBV12-3/TRBV12-4	ASSLGGVGSPLH
TRBJ2-2	TRBV2	ASSRTSGSSGELF
TRBJ1-6	TRBV20-1	SAGRDRASPLH
TRBJ1-2	TRBV7-2	ASSSVGTFYGYT
TRBJ1-1	TRBV6-2/TRBV6-3	ASSYSSVDRGKIEAF
TRBJ2-2	TRBV7-2	ASSTIAGGNTGELF
TRBJ1-6	TRBV4-2	ASSQGAGTYNSPLH
TRBJ1-5	TRBV20-1	SAPWTGYSNQPQH
TRBJ2-3	TRBV4-3	ASSQDDAGGTDTQY
TRBJ2-7	TRBV5-1	ASTTGTGIYEQY
TRBJ1-2	TRBV6-5	ASSYSKLGGYT